This TCR beta chain was captured in a study of CD8+ T cells in alopecia areata. Study conclusions and caveats: Higher clonality and more expanded CD8+ clones appeared in lesional than normal scalp.

Extraction and reverse transcription of RNA yielded cDNA as the sequencing template. Repertoires were generated with immunoSEQ multiplex PCR, while TCRdb's copy carries only in-frame clones and drops some. Among 200,000 to 250,000 clones listed, about 68% were seen once. The CDR3 is 13 residues long. Trimming took 4 bases from V and 5 from J; bases not matched to a gene: 5. CDR1 is GTSNPN and CDR2 is SVGIG in the germline V gene (reference sequence). Details on this clone: Antigen: not known.

The receptor's source is a human donor with alopecia areata. The source was CD4+ T cells sorted from blood, collected at week 0. This sequence joins TRBV30 and TRBJ1-5; 7 bases are a match to TRBD1. CDR3 loop: CAWNKGAHQPQHF. The CDR3, as DNA: TGTGCCTGGAATAAGGGGGCGCATCAGCCCCAGCATTTT.